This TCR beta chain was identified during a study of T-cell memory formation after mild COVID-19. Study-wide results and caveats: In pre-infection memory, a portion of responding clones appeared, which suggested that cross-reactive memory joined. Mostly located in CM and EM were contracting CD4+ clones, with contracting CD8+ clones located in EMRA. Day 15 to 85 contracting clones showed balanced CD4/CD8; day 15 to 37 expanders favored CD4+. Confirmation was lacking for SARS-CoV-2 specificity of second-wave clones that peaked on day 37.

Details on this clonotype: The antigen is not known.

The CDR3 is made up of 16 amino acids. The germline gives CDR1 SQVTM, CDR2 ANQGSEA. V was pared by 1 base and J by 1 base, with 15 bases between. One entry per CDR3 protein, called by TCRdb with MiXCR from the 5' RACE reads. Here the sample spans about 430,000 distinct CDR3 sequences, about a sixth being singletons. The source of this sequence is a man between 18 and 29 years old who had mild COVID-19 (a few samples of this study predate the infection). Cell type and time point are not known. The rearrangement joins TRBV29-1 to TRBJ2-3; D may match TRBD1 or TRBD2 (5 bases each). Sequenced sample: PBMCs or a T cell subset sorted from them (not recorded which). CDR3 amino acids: CSVEGGEDRRTDTQYF. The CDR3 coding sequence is TGCAGCGTTGAAGGAGGGGAAGACCGTCGCACAGATACGCAGTATTTT.